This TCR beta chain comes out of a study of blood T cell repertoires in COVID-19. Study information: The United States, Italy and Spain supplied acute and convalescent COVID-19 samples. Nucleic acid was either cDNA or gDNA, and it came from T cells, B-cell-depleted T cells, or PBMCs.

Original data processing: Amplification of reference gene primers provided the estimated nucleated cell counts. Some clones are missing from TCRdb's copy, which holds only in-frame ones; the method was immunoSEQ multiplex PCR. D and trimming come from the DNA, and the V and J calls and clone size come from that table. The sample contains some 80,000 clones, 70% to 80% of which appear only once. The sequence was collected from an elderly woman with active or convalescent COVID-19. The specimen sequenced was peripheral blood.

Written as DNA, the CDR3 is TGTGCCAGCAGCCCCCCGGGACAGGAAGAGACCCAGTACTTC. It specifies CASSPPGQEETQYF. The chain has TRBV7-9 and TRBJ2-5; 8 nucleotides match TRBD1. With V trimmed by 5 bases and J by 3 bases, 5 bases remained unmatched. Per the germline V gene, CDR1 is SEHNR and CDR2 is FQNEAQ (reference sequence). This CDR3 comprises 14 residues.